What follows are 9 T cell receptor beta chains derived from one specimen sequenced in a study of T cells in women clearing cervical HPV infection. Here immunoSEQ multiplex PCR was the method, and the copy in TCRdb shows in-frame clones only, minus some. Found here are approximately 35,000 clones; the top ten clones hold around 1.6%. The sample comprised blood buffy coat. The receptors shown here come from a woman aged 18 to 75 with a cervical HPV16 infection that either progressed to CIN3+ or cleared (not recorded which).

Turning to this clone: Coverage ceases 3 residues before the CDR3 finishes, and the germline J gene fills in the end. The gene calls are TRBV5-1 and TRBJ1-5, with 8 bases matching TRBD1. The CDR3 sequence is 15 residues long. Germline CDR1 SGHRS, CDR2 YFSETQ. V shed 3 bases and J 3 bases; nucleotides not matched to a gene: 5. CDR3 sequence: CASSSGQGDNQPQHF. The CDR3 bases that were read are TGCGCCAGCAGCTCAGGACAGGGAGACAATCAGCCC.

As concerns this clone: The read ends 3 residues early relative to the CDR3; the germline J gene fills the gap. The chain employs TRBV7-9 and TRBJ2-4, with a possible D match to TRBD2 (6 bases). The germline V gene has CDR1 SEHNR and CDR2 FQNEAQ (reference sequence). This CDR3 comprises 13 residues. The CDR3 loop is CASSLGEDYGQYF. The part of the CDR3 DNA that was read is TGTGCCAGCAGCTTGGGGGAGGACTATGGT.

CDR3 DNA (partial): TGTGCCAGCTCACCACGTCAGGGGGATCAGCCT. It translates to CASSPRQGDQP. The whole CDR3 is CASSPRQGDQPQYF. This chain connects TRBV18 to TRBJ2-4; 7 bases match TRBD1. The CDR3 end is not reached by the read, which stops 3 residues before it; the germline J gene fills it in. This CDR3 spans 14 amino acids. The germline V gene has CDR1 KGHSH and CDR2 LQKENI.

Worth noting for this clone: Coverage ceases 3 residues before the CDR3 finishes, and the germline J gene fills in the end. The V call is TRBV20-1, the J call TRBJ2-3; D may be TRBD1 or TRBD2 (5 bases each). There are 14 residues in the CDR3. The germline V gene has CDR1 DFQATT and CDR2 SNEGSKA (reference sequence). The CDR3 loop is CSASRYGPRETQYF. The sequenced CDR3 bases are TGCAGTGCTAGTAGATATGGTCCCAGGGAGACG.

Comments on this clone: From the germline J gene comes the end of the CDR3, since the read stops 3 residues before it. The genes are TRBV2 and TRBJ1-5; D gene unclear. The germline V gene encodes CDR1 SNHLY and CDR2 FYNNEI. The CDR3 runs 14 residues. Trimming took off 1 base at V and 4 bases at J, with 8 bases between the two ends. The CDR3 DNA, read in part, is TGTGCCAGCAGTGAAGGTCTTCTTAATCAGCCC. Its translation: CASSEGLLNQP. The CDR3, in full, reads CASSEGLLNQPQHF. Filled out from reference TRBV2 and TRBJ1-5, the complete variable domain reads EPEVTQTPSHQVTQMGQEVILRCVPISNHLYFYWYRQILGQKVEFLVSFYNNEISEKSEIFDDQFSVERPDGSNFTLKIRSTKLEDSAMYFCASSEGLLNQPQHFGDGTRLSIL.

Of note for this clone: Sequencing ends 3 residues short of the CDR3 end; the germline J gene provides the rest. V usage is TRBV10-3 and J usage is TRBJ2-1; 8 positions match TRBD1. CDR3 length: 15 residues. The germline V gene encodes CDR1 ENHRY and CDR2 SYGVKD. Trimming removed 9 bases from V and 5 bases from J; junction bases left unmatched: 12. The CDR3 here is CAIMTGDQIDNEQFF. The covered CDR3 bases are TGTGCCATAATGACAGGGGACCAGATTGACAATGAG.

On this clone itself: The CDR3 end lies 3 residues beyond the end of the read and is filled in from the germline J gene. This rearrangement joins TRBV6-1 to TRBJ2-2, with D possibly matching TRBD1 (5 bases). Per the germline V gene, CDR1 is MNHNS and CDR2 is SASEGT. The CDR3 has 13 amino acids. V was pared by 2 bases and J by 7 bases, with 8 bases between. The chain's CDR3 is CASSERGGGELFF. The sequenced part of the CDR3 DNA is TGTGCCAGCAGTGAAAGGGGTGGCGGGGAG.

Notes on this clone: The missing CDR3 end, 3 residues past where the read stops, is filled in from the germline J gene. The chain links TRBV7-6 to TRBJ2-2; a weak D match, TRBD1 (5 bases). Germline CDR1 is SGHVS and CDR2 is FNYEAQ. The CDR3 is 16 residues long. Trimming removed 5 bases at V and 0 bases at J, with 13 bases between. The covered CDR3 bases are TGTGCCAGCAGCGCGCAGGGAAGAGCGAACACCGGGGAG. Its protein product is CASSAQGRANTGE. The entire CDR3 sequence reads CASSAQGRANTGELFF.

Regarding this clone: The read finishes 3 residues shy of the CDR3 end, and the germline J gene is used to complete it. The V and J genes are TRBV5-4 and TRBJ2-2, with D possibly TRBD1 on 5 matching bases. Germline values: CDR1 SGHNT, CDR2 YYREEE (reference sequence). The CDR3 totals 14 residues. Deletions cut 5 bases from V and 7 bases from J, with 15 bases between. The CDR3 bases that were read are TGTGCCAGCAGTTCGGTGGGGCCGGGCGGGGAG. This gives the protein CASSSVGPGGE. The entire CDR3 protein is CASSSVGPGGELFF.